One and the same sample provided the 3 T cell receptor beta chains below, sequenced in a study of T cell repertoires in cytomegalovirus infection. One entry per CDR3 protein results from TCRdb running MiXCR on the reads. The table has about 190,000 distinct CDR3 sequences, roughly 9% seen once. Sample: PBMCs. The receptor source for this set is a human donor in good health (CMV status not recorded). Some clones in this sample may be carry-over from other donors' samples.

The table lists this clonotype with a few counts. The V and J genes are TRBV29-1 and TRBJ2-5; no firm D call. Trimming took 7 bases from V and 7 from J, leaving 7 bases between them. This CDR3 spans 9 amino acids. The germline CDR1 and CDR2 sequences are SQVTM and ANQGSEA. The CDR3 bases are TGCAGCGCCGAAGGGACCCAGTACTTC. Its protein is CSAEGTQYF.

This clonotype was detected ten times or more. The chain recombines TRBV7-8 with TRBJ2-7; 7 nucleotides agree with TRBD1. CDR1 SGHVS and CDR2 FQNEAQ come from the germline V gene. The CDR3 contains 15 residues. Germline trimming cut 2 bases from V and 5 bases from J; bases unmatched to any gene: 9. The CDR3 spells CASSLRGRSEDEQYF. The CDR3 DNA is TGTGCCAGCAGCTTAAGGGGGCGATCCGAGGACGAGCAGTACTTC.

This clonotype has more than one count but fewer than ten. The chain uses TRBV4-2 and TRBJ1-2; TRBD1 might be the D (5 bases). The ends were cut back, 3 bases at V and 5 bases at J, with 13 bases in the middle. The CDR3 consists of 14 residues. Germline V CDR1 and CDR2: LGHNA, YNFKEQ. CDR3: CASSHGQGNYGYTF. In DNA form, the CDR3 reads TGTGCCAGCAGCCACGGGCAGGGAAATTATGGCTACACCTTC.